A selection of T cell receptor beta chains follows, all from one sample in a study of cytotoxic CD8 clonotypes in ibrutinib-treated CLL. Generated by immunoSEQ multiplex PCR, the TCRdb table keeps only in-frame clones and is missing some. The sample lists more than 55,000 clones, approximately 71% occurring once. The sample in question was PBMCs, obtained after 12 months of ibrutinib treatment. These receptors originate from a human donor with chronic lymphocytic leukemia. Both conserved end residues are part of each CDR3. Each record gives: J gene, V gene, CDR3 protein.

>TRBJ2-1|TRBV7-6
CASSQGTSGPGVMNEQFF
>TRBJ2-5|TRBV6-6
CASSYGAYQETQYF
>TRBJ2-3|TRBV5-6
CASTGGADTQYF
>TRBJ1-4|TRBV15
CATSRVGNEKLFF
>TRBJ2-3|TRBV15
CATSVRLATDTQYF
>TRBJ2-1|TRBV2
CASGQGGNEQFF
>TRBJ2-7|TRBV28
CASSRDLTYEQYF
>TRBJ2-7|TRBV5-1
CASSTGDYEQYF
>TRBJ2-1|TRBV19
CASRTIGPGNNEQFF
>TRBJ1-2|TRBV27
CASSSGDIYGYTF
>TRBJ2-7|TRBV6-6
CASSKPGQGFYEQYF
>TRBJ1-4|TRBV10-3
CAISEFRRNEKLFF
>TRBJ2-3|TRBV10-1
CASSESMGDTQYF
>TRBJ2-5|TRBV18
CASSPILNRATAHRETQYF
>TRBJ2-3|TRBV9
CASSVGADTDTQYF
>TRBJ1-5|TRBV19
CASSILRQGGGQPQHF
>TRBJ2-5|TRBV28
CASSSQGALLGGYQETQYF
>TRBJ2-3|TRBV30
CAWSVVGPPTDTQYF
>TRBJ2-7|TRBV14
CASSLLLFEQYF
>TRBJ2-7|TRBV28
CASSHTSGNYEQYF
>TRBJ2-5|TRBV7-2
CASSLSQTQYF
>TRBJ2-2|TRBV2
CASSRRSGRNTGELFF
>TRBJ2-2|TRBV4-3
CASSHLVTGELFF
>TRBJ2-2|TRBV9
CASSSRLVAGDSGELFF
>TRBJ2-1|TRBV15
CATSRDLGAGGLNEQFF
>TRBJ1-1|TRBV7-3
CASSATGAEEAFF
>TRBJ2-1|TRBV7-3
CASSSQSYNEQFF
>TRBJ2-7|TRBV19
CASSIGGTASYEQYF
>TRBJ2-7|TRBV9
CASSVDSSRSYEQYF
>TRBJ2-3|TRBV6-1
CASSEASGGRDTQYF
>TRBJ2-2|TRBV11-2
CASSLAIPGELFF
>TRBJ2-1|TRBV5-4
CASSSWRALADYNEQFF
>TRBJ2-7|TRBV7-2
CASSLKPGGSSYEQYF
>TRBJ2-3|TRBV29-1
CSVEGGSDTQYF
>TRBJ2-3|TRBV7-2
CASRPGLRSGTQYF
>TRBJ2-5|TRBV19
CASSTLSFETQYF
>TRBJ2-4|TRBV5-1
CASSSLAGDGYIQYF
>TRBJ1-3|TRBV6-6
CASSYLPQGSGNTIYF
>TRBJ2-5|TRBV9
CASSPTSAQETQYF
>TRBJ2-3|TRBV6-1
CASSPGYTSTDTQYF
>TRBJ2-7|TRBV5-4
CASSLGGGSYEQYF
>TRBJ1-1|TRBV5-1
CASSLQTDTEAFF
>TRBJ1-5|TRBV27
CASGYRGFGNQPQHF
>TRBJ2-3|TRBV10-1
CASSEGQVADTQYF
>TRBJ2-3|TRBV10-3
CAIKSTDTQYF
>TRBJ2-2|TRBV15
CATSRGGGRATGELFF
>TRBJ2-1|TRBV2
CASRGLGLRGNEQFF
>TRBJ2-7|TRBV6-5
CASSYDETYEQYF
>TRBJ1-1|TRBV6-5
CASRNSYTEAFF
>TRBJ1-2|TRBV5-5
CASSWDGRTIDYTF
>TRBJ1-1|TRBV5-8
CASSLAVRDTEAFF
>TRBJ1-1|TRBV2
CASSDYRDGGTEAFF
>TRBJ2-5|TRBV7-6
CASSLVPGRETQYF
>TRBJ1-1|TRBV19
CASTKQGINTEAFF
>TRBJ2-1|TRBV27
CASSGGTSGDNEQFF